The entry below gives a single T cell receptor (beta chain) sequence along with its context. Its antigen is not known. CDR1 is SGHVS, CDR2 FQNEAQ, per germline. The V and J ends lost 1 base and 2 bases respectively, with 10 bases between them. This CDR3 has 15 residues. Profiling relied on immunoSEQ multiplex PCR, and the TCRdb table lists in-frame clones only, not all of them. The sample includes approximately 20,000 clones, around 68% seen only once; the top ten take roughly an eighth. These data are taken from a study of OX40 agonist ivuxolimab in advanced cancers. Study-wide context: People in dose escalation had one of these cancers: hepatocellular carcinoma, melanoma, renal cell or head and neck cancer. Study outcomes and limitations: At doses 0.1 to 3.0 mg/kg, CD4+ and CD8+ clones expanded. Undetermined was the antigen specificity of the expanded peripheral T cells.

The chain uses TRBV7-8 and TRBJ2-3; no firm D call. The specimen comprised CD4+ or CD8+ T cells sorted from blood, sampled in a trial of the OX40 agonist ivuxolimab. This sequence was found in an adult with an advanced solid tumor such as melanoma, head and neck, liver or kidney cancer. The CDR3, as DNA: TGTGCCAGCAGCTTAGACGCAGGTCCCACAGATACGCAGTATTTT. It codes for CASSLDAGPTDTQYF.